This T cell receptor (beta chain) stems from a study of shared T cell receptors in the human thymus. TCRdb's copy holds only in-frame clones and misses some; the assay was immunoSEQ multiplex PCR. The sample contains some 700,000 clones, 88% of which appear only once. The count of this clone is one. J gave up 0 bases and V 6 bases, and 6 bases lay outside the gene matches. Germline CDR1 and CDR2: MNHEY and SMNVEV (reference sequence). The CDR3 contains 17 residues. The data were also submitted as part of a second study, on human thymus T cells. In that study: Seemingly biased V and J gene usage marked thymic and blood repertoires.

The chain carries TRBV27 and TRBJ2-6; 9 bases align to TRBD1. The sequenced material came from thymocytes. The sequence was obtained from a boy in the first two years of life with a congenital heart defect. In nucleotides, the CDR3 is TGTGCCAGCAGACAGGGGGCGCCTTCCTCTGGGGCCAACGTCCTGACTTTC. This codes for CASRQGAPSSGANVLTF.